The 8 T cell receptor beta chains given below trace back to one sample, sequenced in a study of Graves' ophthalmopathy and Graves' hyperthyroidism. The study amplified TCR beta CDR3 regions using RNA transcripts. HTBI primers were used in a first-round RT-PCR, which preceded a second-round multiplex PCR. A single record per CDR3 protein comes from TCRdb applying MiXCR to the multiplex PCR reads. The table includes 360,000 or so distinct CDR3 sequences, about 17% detected once. Sequencing was carried out using peripheral blood. Receptor source: a woman aged 18-30 years with Graves' ophthalmopathy.

The gene calls are TRBV6-1 and TRBJ1-2, with D possibly TRBD1 on 6 matching bases. Trimming removed 6 bases at V and 4 bases at J, with 12 bases between. This CDR3 is built from 13 residues. The germline V gene encodes CDR1 MNHNS and CDR2 SASEGT. As DNA, the CDR3 is TGTGCCAGCAGCCCGGGACATCCCTATGGCTACACCTTC. The encoded protein is CASSPGHPYGYTF.

This clonotype was seen at least ten times. This chain uses TRBV5-1 with TRBJ1-1; D call uncertain. Germline CDR1 is SGHRS and CDR2 is YFSETQ. V lost 0 bases and J lost 9, with 12 bases in between. CDR3 size: 13 residues. CDR3: CASSLETASQAFF. The CDR3 DNA reads TGCGCCAGCAGCTTGGAGACCGCGAGTCAAGCTTTCTTT.

This clonotype occurred many times. This sequence joins TRBV5-8 and TRBJ1-5, with 8 nucleotides matching TRBD1. CDR1 is SGHTS and CDR2 is YDEGEE in the germline V gene. The CDR3 is made up of 15 amino acids. Unmatched junction bases numbered 9, after V lost 4 bases and J lost 6 bases. The DNA of the CDR3 is TGTGCCAGCAGCCCTGACAGGGGAAAGGCTCAGCCCCAGCATTTT. It codes for CASSPDRGKAQPQHF.

In its sample, this clonotype was seen many times. The rearrangement links TRBV28 to TRBJ1-5, with 9 bases aligning to TRBD1. CDR1 is MDHEN, CDR2 SYDVKM, per germline. V trimming: 5 bases; J trimming: 16 bases; junction bases outside the gene matches: 9. The CDR3 totals 12 residues. The CDR3 DNA sequence: TGTGCCAGCAGTGACCCGGGACAGGGTTTACATTTT. This translates into CASSDPGQGLHF.

The sample holds many counts of this clonotype. In nucleotides, the CDR3 is TGTGCCAGCAGCTTAGGATGGACAGCACAAGAGACCCAGTACTTC. It is translated as CASSLGWTAQETQYF. The rearrangement uses TRBV7-3 and TRBJ2-5; D might be TRBD1 (6 bases). The CDR3 spans 15 residues. Trimming left V 2 bases short and J 2 bases short, with 12 bases between. Germline lookup yields CDR1 SGHTA and CDR2 FQGTGA.

The gene calls are TRBV6-1 and TRBJ2-7; 8 bases fit TRBD1. The CDR3 totals 16 residues. The J segment lost 1 base and the V segment lost 5 bases, leaving 10 bases of the junction unmatched. Germline values: CDR1 MNHNS, CDR2 SASEGT. The CDR3, as DNA: TGTGCCAGCAGTACACGGACAGGGACACCTTCCTACGAGCAGTACTTC. It encodes CASSTRTGTPSYEQYF.

Ten or more counts support this clonotype. J is TRBJ1-5 and V is TRBV19, with TRBD1 matching over 8 bases. J was trimmed by 3 bases and V by 6 bases; bases with no gene match: 4. The germline CDR1 and CDR2 sequences are LNHDA and SQIVND (reference sequence). The CDR3 length is 14 residues. The CDR3 DNA reads as TGTGCCAGTAGGACAGGGGACTCCAATCAGCCCCAGCATTTT. The encoded protein is CASRTGDSNQPQHF.

This clonotype was seen at least ten times. V gene TRBV30 combines with J gene TRBJ1-2; D is possibly TRBD1 (6 bases). The CDR3 sequence is 16 residues long. The V gene's germline CDR1 is GTSNPN and CDR2 SVGIG (reference sequence). Trimming stripped 3 bases from V and 4 bases from J, with 21 bases between. This CDR3 reads CAWRGDAGAVTYGYTF. DNA for the CDR3: TGTGCCTGGAGGGGGGATGCAGGGGCTGTTACCTATGGCTACACCTTC.